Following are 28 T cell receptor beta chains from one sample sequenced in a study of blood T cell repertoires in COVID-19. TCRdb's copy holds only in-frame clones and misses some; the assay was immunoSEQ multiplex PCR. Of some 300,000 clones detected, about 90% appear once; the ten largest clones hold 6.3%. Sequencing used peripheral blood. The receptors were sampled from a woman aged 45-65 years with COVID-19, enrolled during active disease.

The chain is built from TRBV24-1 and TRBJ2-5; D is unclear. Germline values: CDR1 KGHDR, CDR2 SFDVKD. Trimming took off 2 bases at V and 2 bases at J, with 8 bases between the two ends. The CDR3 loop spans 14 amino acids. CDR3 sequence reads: CATSDSRSQETQYF. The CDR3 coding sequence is TGTGCCACCAGTGATTCGAGATCTCAAGAGACCCAGTACTTC.

Here the CDR3 reads CSVARDTGAYNEQFF. CDR3 nucleotide sequence: TGCAGCGTTGCAAGGGACACTGGGGCTTACAATGAGCAGTTCTTC. The chain combines TRBV29-1 with TRBJ2-1, with D perhaps TRBD1 (6 bases). The CDR3 is 15 residues long. Between the trimmed V and J ends, which lost 4 bases and 4 bases, there was a span of 17 bases. Germline loops: CDR1 SQVTM, CDR2 ANQGSEA.

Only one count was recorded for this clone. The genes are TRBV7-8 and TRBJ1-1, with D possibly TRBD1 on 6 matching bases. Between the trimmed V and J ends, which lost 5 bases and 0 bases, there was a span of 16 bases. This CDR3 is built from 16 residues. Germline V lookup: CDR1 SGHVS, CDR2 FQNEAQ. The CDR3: CASSGGRLYMNTEAFF. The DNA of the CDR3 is TGTGCCAGCAGCGGGGGCCGGCTGTACATGAACACTGAAGCTTTCTTT.

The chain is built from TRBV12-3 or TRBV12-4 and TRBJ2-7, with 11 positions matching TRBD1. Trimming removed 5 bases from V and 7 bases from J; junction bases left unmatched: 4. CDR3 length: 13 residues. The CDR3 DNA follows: TGTGCCAGCAGTGGACAGGGGGCGCGGGAGCAGTACTTC. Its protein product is CASSGQGAREQYF.

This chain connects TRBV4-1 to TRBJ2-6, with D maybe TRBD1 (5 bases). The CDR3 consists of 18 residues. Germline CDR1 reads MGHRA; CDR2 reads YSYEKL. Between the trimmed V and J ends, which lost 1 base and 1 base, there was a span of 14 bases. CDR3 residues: CASSQGQWTSSGANVLTF. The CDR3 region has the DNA TGCGCCAGCAGCCAAGGACAGTGGACGTCGTCTGGGGCCAACGTCCTGACTTTC.

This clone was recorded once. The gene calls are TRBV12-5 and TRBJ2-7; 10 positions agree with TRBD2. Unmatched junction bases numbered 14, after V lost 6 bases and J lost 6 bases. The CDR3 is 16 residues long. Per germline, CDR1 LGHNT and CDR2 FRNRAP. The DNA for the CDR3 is TGTGCTAGTGGCCAGATCATGTCTAGCGGGAGCGGCGAGCAGTACTTC. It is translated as CASGQIMSSGSGEQYF. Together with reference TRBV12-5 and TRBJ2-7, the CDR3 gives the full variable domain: DARVTQTPRHKVTEMGQEVTMRCQPILGHNTVFWYRQTMMQGLELLAYFRNRAPLDDSGMPKDRFSAEMPDATLATLKIQPSEPRDSAVYFCASGQIMSSGSGEQYFGPGTRLTVT.

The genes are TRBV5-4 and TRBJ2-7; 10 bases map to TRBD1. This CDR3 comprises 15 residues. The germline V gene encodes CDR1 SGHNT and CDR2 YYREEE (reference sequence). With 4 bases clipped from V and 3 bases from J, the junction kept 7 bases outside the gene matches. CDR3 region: CASSQRTGGGYEQYF. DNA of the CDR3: TGTGCCAGCAGCCAAAGGACAGGGGGTGGCTACGAGCAGTACTTC.

The CDR3 sequence: CASSPPRTVAYNEQFF. CDR3 DNA: TGTGCCAGCTCACCCCCAAGGACAGTCGCCTACAATGAGCAGTTCTTC. This chain connects TRBV18 to TRBJ2-1, with a tentative D call TRBD1 (6 bases). Germline V gene sequence: CDR1 KGHSH, CDR2 LQKENI. Trimming removed 3 bases at V and 2 bases at J, with 14 bases between. The CDR3 loop spans 16 amino acids.

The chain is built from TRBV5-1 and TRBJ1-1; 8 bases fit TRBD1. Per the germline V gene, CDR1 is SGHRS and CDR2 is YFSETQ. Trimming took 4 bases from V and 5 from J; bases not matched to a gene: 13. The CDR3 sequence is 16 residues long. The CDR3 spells CASSIRTGTGRTEAFF. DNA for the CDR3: TGCGCCAGCAGCATACGGACAGGGACAGGTAGAACTGAAGCTTTCTTT.

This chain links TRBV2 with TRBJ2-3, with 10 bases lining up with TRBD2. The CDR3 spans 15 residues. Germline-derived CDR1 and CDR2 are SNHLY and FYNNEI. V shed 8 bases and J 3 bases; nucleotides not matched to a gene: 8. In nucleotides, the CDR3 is TGTGCCAGCGGGACTAGCGAGGCTAGAACAGATACGCAGTATTTT. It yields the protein CASGTSEARTDTQYF.

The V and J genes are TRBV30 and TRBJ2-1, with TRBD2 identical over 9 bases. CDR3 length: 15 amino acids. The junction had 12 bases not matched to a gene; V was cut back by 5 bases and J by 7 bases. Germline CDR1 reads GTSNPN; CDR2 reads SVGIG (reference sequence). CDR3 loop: CAWGHSGSLGNEQFF. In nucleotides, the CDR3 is TGTGCCTGGGGACATAGCGGGAGCTTGGGGAATGAGCAGTTCTTC.

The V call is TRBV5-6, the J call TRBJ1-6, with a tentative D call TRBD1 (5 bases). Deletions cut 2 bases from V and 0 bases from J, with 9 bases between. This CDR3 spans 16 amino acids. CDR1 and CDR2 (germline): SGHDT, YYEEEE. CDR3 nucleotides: TGTGCCAGCAGCTTCTCCGGGGGCTCCTATAATTCACCCCTCCACTTT. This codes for CASSFSGGSYNSPLHF. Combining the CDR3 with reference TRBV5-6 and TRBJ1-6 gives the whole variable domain DAGVTQSPTHLIKTRGQQVTLRCSPKSGHDTVSWYQQALGQGPQFIFQYYEEEERQRGNFPDRFSGHQFPNYSSELNVNALLLGDSALYLCASSFSGGSYNSPLHFGNGTRLTVT.

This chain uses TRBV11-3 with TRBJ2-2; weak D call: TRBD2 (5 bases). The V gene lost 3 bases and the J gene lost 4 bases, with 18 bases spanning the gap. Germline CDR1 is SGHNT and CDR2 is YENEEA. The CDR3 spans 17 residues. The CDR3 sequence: CASSLGARRGGTGELFF. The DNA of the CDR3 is TGTGCCAGCAGCTTGGGAGCCCGTCGCGGAGGCACCGGGGAGCTGTTTTTT.

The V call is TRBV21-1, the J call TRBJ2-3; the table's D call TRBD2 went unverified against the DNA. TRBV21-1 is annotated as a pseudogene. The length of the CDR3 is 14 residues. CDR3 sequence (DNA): TGTGCCAGCAGCAAAGGGTCCCTAACAGATACGCAGTATTTT. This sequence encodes CASSKGSLTDTQYF.

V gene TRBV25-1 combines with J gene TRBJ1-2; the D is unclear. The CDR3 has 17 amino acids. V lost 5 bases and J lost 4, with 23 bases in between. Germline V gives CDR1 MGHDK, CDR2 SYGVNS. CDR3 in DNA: TGTGCCAGCAGTTCGTTACTCGGCGGCAGAGAAGTCTATGGCTACACCTTC. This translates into CASSSLLGGREVYGYTF.

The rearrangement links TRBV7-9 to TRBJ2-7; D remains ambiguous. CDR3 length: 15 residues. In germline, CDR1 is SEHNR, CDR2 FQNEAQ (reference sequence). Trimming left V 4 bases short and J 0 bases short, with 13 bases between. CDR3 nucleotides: TGTGCCAGCAGCTCCAACCTCAGGAACTCCTACGAGCAGTACTTC. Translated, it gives CASSSNLRNSYEQYF. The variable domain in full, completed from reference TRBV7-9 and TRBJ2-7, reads DTGVSQNPRHKITKRGQNVTFRCDPISEHNRLYWYRQTLGQGPEFLTYFQNEAQLEKSRLLSDRFSAERPKGSFSTLEIQRTEQGDSAMYLCASSSNLRNSYEQYFGPGTRLTVT.

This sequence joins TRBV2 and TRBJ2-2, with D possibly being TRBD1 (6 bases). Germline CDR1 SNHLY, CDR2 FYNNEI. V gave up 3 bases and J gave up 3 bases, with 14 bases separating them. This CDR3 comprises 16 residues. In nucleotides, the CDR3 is TGTGCCAGCAGTGATCCGGACAGCTTCTACACCGGGGAGCTGTTTTTT. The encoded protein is CASSDPDSFYTGELFF.

The CDR3 DNA reads as TGTGCCAGCAACCTACTCAGCACAGATACGCAGTATTTT. It translates to CASNLLSTDTQYF. This rearrangement joins TRBV7-9 to TRBJ2-3; no clear D. The CDR3 runs to 13 residues. Trimming removed 7 bases at V and 0 bases at J, with 8 bases between. Germline CDR1 is SEHNR and CDR2 is FQNEAQ (reference sequence). Full variable domain (rest looked up from reference TRBV7-9 and TRBJ2-3): DTGVSQNPRHKITKRGQNVTFRCDPISEHNRLYWYRQTLGQGPEFLTYFQNEAQLEKSRLLSDRFSAERPKGSFSTLEIQRTEQGDSAMYLCASNLLSTDTQYFGPGTRLTVL.

The CDR3 DNA reads as TGCGCCAGCAGCCCGGGACAGGGGGGGAGGCAGCCCCAGCATTTT. It specifies CASSPGQGGRQPQHF. J is TRBJ1-5 and V is TRBV4-1; 11 positions agree with TRBD1. This CDR3 contains 15 residues. Trimming removed 4 bases from V and 7 bases from J; junction bases left unmatched: 6. Germline values: CDR1 MGHRA, CDR2 YSYEKL.

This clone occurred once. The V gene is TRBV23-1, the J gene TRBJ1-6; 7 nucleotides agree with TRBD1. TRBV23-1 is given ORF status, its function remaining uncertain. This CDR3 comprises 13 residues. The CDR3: CVQGSSKPSPLHF. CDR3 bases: TGCGTACAGGGGTCGAGTAAACCTTCACCCCTCCACTTT.

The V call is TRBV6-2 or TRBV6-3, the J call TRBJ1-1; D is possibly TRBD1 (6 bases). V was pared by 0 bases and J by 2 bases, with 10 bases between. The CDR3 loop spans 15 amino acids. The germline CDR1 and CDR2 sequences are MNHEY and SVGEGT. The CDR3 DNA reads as TGTGCCAGCAGTTACTCAACAGGGCCTAACACTGAAGCTTTCTTT. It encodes CASSYSTGPNTEAFF.

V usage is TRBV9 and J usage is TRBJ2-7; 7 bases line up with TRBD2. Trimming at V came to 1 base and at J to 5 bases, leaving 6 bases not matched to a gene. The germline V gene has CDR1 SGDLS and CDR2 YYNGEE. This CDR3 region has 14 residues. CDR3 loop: CASSVQTSENEQYF. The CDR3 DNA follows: TGTGCCAGCAGCGTACAAACTAGCGAGAACGAGCAGTACTTC.

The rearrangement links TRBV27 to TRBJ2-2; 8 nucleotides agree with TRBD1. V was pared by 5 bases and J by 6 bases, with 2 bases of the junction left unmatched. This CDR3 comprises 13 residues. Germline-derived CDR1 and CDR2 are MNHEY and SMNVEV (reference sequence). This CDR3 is CASSTQGAGELFF. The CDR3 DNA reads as TGTGCCAGCAGTACACAGGGGGCCGGGGAGCTGTTTTTT.

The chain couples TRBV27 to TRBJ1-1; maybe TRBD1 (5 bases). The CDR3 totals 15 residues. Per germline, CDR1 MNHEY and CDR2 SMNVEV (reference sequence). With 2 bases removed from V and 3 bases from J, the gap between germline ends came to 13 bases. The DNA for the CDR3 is TGTGCCAGCAGTTTAGGGCAGGGATTATACACTGAAGCTTTCTTT. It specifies CASSLGQGLYTEAFF.

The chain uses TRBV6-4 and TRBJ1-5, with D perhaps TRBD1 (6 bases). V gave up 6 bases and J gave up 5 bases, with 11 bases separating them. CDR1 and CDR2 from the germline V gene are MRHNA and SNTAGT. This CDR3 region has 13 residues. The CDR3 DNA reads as TGTGCCAGCAGAAGGACAGCGCATCAGCCCCAGCATTTT. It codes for CASRRTAHQPQHF.

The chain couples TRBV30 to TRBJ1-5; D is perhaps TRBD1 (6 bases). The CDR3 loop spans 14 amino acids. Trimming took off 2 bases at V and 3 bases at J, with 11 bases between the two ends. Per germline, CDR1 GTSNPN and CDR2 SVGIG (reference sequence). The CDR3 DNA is TGTGCCTGGAGTAAGGACAGCTACAATCAGCCCCAGCATTTT. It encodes CAWSKDSYNQPQHF.

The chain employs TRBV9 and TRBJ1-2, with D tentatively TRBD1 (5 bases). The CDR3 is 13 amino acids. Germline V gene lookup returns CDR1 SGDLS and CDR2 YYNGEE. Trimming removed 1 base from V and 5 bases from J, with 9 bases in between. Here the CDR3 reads CASSVLAGYGYTF. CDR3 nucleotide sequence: TGTGCCAGCAGCGTACTGGCAGGGTATGGCTACACCTTC.

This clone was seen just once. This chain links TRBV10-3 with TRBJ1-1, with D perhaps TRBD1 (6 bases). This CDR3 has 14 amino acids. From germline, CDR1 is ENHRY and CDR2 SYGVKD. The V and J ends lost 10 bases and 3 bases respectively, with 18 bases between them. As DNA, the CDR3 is TGTGCCACGGGTACCGGGACAATCGACACTGAAGCTTTCTTT. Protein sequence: CATGTGTIDTEAFF.